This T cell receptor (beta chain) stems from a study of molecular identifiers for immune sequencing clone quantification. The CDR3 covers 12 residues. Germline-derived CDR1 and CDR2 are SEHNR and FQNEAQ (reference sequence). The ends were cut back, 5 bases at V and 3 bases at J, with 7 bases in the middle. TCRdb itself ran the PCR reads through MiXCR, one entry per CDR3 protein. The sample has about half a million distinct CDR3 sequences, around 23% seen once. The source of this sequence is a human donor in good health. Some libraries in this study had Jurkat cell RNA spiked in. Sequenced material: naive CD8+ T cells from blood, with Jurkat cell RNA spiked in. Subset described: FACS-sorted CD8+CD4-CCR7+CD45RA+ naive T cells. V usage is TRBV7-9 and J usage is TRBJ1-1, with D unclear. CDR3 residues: CASSKHDTEAFF. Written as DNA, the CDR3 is TGTGCCAGCAGCAAACACGACACTGAAGCTTTCTTT.